This TCR beta chain was sequenced in a study of T cell changes during pregnancy in multiple sclerosis. This table comes from immunoSEQ multiplex PCR, and its TCRdb copy is limited to in-frame clones, with some not included. The table records over 55,000 clones, 89% of them present only once. This clone occurred once. Within the sample, other DNA sequences also encode this same CDR3. This CDR3 region has 14 residues. Germline V gene data show CDR1 as GTSNPN and CDR2 as SVGIG (reference sequence). V lost 0 bases, J lost 4 bases, and 10 bases lay in between. The sequence came from a female donor with multiple sclerosis, enrolled in a pregnancy study. V is TRBV30 and J is TRBJ1-5; D perhaps matches TRBD1 (5 bases). The starting material was peripheral blood, obtained in the first trimester of pregnancy. CDR3 bases: TGTGCCTGGAGTGTACCGGGGGGTAATCAGCCCCAGCATTTT. This codes for CAWSVPGGNQPQHF.